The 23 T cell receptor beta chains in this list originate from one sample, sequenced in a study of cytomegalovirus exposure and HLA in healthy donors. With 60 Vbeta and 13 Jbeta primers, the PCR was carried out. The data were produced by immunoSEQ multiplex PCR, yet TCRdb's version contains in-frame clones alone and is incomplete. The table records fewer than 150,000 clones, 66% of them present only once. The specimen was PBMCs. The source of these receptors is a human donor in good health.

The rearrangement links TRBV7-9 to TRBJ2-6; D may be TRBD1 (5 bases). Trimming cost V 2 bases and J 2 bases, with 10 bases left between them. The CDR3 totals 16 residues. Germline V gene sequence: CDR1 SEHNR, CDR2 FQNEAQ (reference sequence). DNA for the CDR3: TGTGCCAGCAGCTTACAGGGTGGACCTGGGGCCAACGTCCTGACTTTC. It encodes CASSLQGGPGANVLTF.

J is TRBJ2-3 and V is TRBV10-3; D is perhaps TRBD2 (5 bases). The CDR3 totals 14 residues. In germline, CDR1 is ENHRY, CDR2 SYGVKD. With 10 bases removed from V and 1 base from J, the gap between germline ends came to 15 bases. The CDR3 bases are TGTGCCACCTCCCTCGTGGAGGGCACAGATACGCAGTATTTT. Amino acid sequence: CATSLVEGTDTQYF.

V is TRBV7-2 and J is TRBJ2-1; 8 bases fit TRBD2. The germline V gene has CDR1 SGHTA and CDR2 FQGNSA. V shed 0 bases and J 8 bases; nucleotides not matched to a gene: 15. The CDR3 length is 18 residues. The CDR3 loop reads CASSLAGAGTSIRYEQFF. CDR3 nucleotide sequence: TGTGCCAGCAGCTTAGCCGGGGCCGGGACTAGTATCCGTTATGAGCAGTTCTTC.

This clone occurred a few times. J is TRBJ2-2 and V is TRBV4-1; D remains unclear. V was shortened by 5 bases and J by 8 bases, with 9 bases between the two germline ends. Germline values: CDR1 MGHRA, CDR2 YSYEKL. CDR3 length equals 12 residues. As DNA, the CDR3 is TGCGCCAGCAGCTCCCCTAAGGGGGAGCTGTTTTTT. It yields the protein CASSSPKGELFF.

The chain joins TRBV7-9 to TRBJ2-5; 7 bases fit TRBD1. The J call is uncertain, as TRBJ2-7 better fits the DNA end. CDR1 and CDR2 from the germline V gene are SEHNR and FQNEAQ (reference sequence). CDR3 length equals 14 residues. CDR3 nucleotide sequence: TGTGCCAGCAGCCGACAGGGCTACGACTACGAGCAGTACTTC. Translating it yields CASSRQGYDYEQYF.

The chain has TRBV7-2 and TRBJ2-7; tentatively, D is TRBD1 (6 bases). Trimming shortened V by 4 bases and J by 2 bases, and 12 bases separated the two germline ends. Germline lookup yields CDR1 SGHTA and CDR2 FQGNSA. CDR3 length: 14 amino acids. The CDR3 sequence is CASSYTGSAYEQYF. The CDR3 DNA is TGTGCCAGCAGCTATACAGGGTCCGCCTACGAGCAGTACTTC.

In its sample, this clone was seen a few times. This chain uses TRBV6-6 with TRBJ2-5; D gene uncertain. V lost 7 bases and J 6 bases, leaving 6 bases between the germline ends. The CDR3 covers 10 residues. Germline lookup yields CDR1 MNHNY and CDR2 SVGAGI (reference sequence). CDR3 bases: TGTGCCAGCACCTTTAAGACCCAGTACTTC. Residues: CASTFKTQYF.

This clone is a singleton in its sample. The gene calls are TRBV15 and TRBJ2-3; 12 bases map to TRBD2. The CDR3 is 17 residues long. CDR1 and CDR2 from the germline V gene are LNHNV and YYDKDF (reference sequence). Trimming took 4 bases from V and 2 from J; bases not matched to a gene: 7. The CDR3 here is CATSITRTSGDTDTQYF. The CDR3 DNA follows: TGTGCCACCAGCATCACTAGGACTAGCGGGGACACAGATACGCAGTATTTT.

As DNA, the CDR3 is TGTGCCAGCAGCTTAGATGGGGCTCGTTACGAGCAGTACTTC. The encoded protein is CASSLDGARYEQYF. This chain links TRBV7-9 with TRBJ2-7; D perhaps matches TRBD1 (5 bases). The CDR3 has 14 amino acids. Germline V lookup: CDR1 SEHNR, CDR2 FQNEAQ (reference sequence). Trimming removed 1 base at V and 4 bases at J, with 11 bases between.

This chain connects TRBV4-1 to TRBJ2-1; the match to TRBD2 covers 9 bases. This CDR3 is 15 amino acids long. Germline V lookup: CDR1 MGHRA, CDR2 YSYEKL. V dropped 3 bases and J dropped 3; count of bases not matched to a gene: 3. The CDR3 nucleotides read TGCGCCAGCAGCCAGCTAGCGGGGAACTACAATGAGCAGTTCTTC. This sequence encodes CASSQLAGNYNEQFF.

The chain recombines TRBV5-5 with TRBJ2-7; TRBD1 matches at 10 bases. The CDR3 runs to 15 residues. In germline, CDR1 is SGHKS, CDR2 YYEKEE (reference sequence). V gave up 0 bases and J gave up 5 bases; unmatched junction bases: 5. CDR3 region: CASSLAGTGVDEQYF. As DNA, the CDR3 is TGTGCCAGCAGCTTGGCCGGGACAGGGGTCGACGAGCAGTACTTC.

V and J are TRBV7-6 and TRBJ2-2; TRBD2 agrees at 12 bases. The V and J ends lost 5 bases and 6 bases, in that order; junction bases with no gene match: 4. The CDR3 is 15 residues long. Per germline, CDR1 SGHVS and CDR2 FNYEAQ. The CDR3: CASSTTSGSPGELFF. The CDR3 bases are TGTGCCAGCAGCACGACTAGCGGGAGCCCCGGGGAGCTGTTTTTT.

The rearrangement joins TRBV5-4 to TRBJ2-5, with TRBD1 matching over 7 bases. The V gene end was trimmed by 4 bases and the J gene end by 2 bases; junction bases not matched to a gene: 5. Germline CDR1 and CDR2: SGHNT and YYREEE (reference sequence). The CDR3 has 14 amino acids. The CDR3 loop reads CASSRRTGQETQYF. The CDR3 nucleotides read TGTGCCAGCAGCCGTCGGACAGGACAAGAGACCCAGTACTTC.

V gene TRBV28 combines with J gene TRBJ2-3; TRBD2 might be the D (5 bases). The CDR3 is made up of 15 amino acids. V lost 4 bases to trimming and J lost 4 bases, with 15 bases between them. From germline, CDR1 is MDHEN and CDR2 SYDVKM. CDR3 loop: CASSSTDFRADTQYF. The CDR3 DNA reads TGTGCCAGCAGTTCCACGGACTTTAGGGCAGATACGCAGTATTTT.

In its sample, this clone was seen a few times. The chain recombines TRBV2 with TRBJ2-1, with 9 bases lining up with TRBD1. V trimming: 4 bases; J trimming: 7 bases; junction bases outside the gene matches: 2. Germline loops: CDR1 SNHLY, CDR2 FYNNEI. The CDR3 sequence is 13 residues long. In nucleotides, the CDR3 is TGTGCCAGCAGTGCCGGACAGGGGAATGAGCAGTTCTTC. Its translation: CASSAGQGNEQFF.

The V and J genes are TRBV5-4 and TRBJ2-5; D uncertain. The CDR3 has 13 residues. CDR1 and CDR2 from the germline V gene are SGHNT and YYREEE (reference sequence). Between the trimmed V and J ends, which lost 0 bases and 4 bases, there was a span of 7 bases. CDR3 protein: CASSLDGGETQYF. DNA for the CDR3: TGTGCCAGCAGCTTGGATGGCGGAGAGACCCAGTACTTC.

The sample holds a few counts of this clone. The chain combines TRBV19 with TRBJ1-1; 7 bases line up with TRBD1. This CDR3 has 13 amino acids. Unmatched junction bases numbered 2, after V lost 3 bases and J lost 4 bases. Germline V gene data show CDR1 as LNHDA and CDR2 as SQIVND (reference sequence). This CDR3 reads CASSMAGGTEAFF. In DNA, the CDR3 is TGTGCCAGTAGTATGGCAGGGGGCACTGAAGCTTTCTTT. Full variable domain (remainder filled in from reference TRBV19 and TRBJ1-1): DGGITQSPKYLFRKEGQNVTLSCEQNLNHDAMYWYRQDPGQGLRLIYYSQIVNDFQKGDIAEGYSVSREKKESFPLTVTSAQKNPTAFYLCASSMAGGTEAFFGQGTRLTVV.

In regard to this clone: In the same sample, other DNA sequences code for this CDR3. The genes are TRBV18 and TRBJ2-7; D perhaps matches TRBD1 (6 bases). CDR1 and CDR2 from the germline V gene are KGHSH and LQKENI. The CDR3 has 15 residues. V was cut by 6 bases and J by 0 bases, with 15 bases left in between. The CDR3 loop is CASSPYRDVSYEQYF. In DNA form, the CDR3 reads TGTGCCAGCTCCCCCTACAGGGACGTCTCCTACGAGCAGTACTTC.

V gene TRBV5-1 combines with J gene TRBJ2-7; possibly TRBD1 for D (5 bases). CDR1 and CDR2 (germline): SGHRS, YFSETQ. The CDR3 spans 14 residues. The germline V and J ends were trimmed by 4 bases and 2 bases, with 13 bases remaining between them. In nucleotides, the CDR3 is TGCGCCAGCAGCCCCGGCAGGGCCGCCTACGAGCAGTACTTC. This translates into CASSPGRAAYEQYF.

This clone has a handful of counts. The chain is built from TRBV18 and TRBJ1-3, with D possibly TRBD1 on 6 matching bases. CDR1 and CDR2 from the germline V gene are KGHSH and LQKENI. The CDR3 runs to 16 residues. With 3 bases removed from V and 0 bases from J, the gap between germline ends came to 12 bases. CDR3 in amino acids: CASSPGHSYSGNTIYF. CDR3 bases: TGTGCCAGCTCACCGGGACATTCATACTCTGGAAACACCATATATTTT.

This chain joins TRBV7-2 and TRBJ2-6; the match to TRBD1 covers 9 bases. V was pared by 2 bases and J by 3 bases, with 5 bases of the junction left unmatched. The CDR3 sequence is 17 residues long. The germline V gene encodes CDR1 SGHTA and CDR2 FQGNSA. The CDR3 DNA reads TGTGCCAGCAGCTTAACACAGGGGGCCGGTGGGGCCAACGTCCTGACTTTC. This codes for CASSLTQGAGGANVLTF.

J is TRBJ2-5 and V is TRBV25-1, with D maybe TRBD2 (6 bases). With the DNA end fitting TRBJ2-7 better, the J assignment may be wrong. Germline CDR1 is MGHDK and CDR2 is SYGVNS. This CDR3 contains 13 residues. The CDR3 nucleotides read TGTGCCAGCACCATCGGGGGAAACCGCGAGCAGTACTTC. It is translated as CASTIGGNREQYF.

The CDR3 here is CASSLGGTANDNEQFF. CDR3 in DNA: TGCGCCAGCAGCTTAGGGGGGACAGCAAACGACAATGAGCAGTTCTTC. The chain uses TRBV5-1 and TRBJ2-1, with a weak D call TRBD1 (7 bases). This CDR3 region has 16 residues. Trimming stripped 2 bases from V and 5 bases from J, with 17 bases between. CDR1 and CDR2 from the germline V gene are SGHRS and YFSETQ.